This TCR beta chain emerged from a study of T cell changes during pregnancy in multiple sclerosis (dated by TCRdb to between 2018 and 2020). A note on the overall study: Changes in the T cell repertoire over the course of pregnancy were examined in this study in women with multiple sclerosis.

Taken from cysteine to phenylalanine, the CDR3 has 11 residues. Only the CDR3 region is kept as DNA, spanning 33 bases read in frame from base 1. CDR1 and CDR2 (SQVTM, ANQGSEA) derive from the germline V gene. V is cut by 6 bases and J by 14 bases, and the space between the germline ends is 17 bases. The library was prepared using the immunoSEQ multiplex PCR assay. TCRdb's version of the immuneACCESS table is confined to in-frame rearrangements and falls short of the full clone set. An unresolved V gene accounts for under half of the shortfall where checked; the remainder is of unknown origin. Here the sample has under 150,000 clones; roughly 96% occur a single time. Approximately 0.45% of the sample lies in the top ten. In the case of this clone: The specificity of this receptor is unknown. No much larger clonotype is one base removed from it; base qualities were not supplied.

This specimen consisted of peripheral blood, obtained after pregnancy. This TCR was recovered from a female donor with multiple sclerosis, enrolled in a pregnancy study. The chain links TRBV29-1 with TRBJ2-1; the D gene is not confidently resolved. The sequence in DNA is TGCAGCGTCTCCAAACCCGTCGAGGAGTTCTTC. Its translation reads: CSVSKPVEEFF.